Detailed here is one T cell receptor (beta chain). Its antigen is unknown. These data belong to a study of shared clonotypes between healthy human individuals. Looking at the study overall: Three plates were used per donor for CD4 naive, three for CD4 memory, two for CD8 naive and one for CD8 memory. General study findings and limits: Some naive CD4 clonotypes, 5% to 5.5%, turned up in common across a handful of donors. Clonotype sharing levels among donors were expected to vary with sequencing depth. On the whole, naive subsets had larger estimated richness than memory subsets had.

This CDR3 is built from 15 residues. CDR1 is SGHAT, CDR2 FQNNGV, per germline. The V and J ends lost 1 base and 6 bases, in that order; junction bases with no gene match: 4. Libraries were prepared by immunoSEQ multiplex PCR; TCRdb keeps only in-frame clonotypes and omits some of them. The sample yields approximately 1,500,000 clones, under 99% seen once. The TCR sequence derives from a man younger than 40 in good health. The V gene is TRBV11-2, the J gene TRBJ1-5, with 9 bases fitting TRBD1. Material for sequencing was naive CD4+ T cells sorted from blood. Subset in this sample: CD45RA+ positively selected. CDR3 in DNA: TGTGCCAGCAGCTTAGGGGACAGGGCGGGTCAGCCCCAGCATTTT. This gives the protein CASSLGDRAGQPQHF.